This is a list of T cell receptor beta chains from one sample in a study of CD8 T cells in Susac syndrome. MiXCR, run by TCRdb on the immunoSEQ multiplex PCR reads, gives a single entry per CDR3 protein. The data show around 300,000 distinct CDR3 sequences, 70% to 90% seen once. Sequenced: CD8+ T cells from PBMCs. These receptors were obtained from a human donor with multiple sclerosis. Both conserved end residues are trimmed from each CDR3.

TRBJ1-4 | TRBV30 | AWSAGEKLF
TRBJ2-2 | TRBV12-3/TRBV12-4 | ASSLVAETNTGELF
TRBJ2-3 | TRBV2 | ASRAKFSDRGQDTQY
TRBJ2-3 | TRBV10-3 | AIRTGSYSTDTQY
TRBJ2-5 | TRBV12-3/TRBV12-4 | ASSPLEVGVRETQY
TRBJ2-1 | TRBV13 | ASSPQWVGTGSLNEQF
TRBJ2-2 | TRBV6-4 | ASSDGTEREELF
TRBJ2-5 | TRBV23-1 | ASNPGHQETQY
TRBJ2-1 | TRBV19 | ASSIVSGGNEQF
TRBJ1-2 | TRBV19 | ASSIGTDYT